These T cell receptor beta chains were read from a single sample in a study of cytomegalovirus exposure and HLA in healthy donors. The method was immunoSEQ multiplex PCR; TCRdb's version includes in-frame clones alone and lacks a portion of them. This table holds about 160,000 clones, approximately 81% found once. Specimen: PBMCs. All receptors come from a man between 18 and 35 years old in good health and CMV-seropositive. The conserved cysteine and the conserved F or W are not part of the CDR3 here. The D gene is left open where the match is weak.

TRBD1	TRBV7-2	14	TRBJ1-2	ASSLRYPTGGYGYT
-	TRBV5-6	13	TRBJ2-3	ASSLTQIPTDTQY
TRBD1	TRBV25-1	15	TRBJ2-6	ASSEPTGGVGANVLT
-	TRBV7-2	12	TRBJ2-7	ASSLRTDPYEQY
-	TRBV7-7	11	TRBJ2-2	ASSYGDTGELF
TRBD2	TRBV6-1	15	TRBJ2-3	ASSARLAGQSTDTQY
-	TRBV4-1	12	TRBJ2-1	ASRAGVLGNEQF
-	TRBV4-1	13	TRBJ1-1	ASSQGAGTGTEAF
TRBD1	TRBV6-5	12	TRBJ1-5	ASSRTGDNQPQH
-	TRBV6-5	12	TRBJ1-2	ASSPRITNYGYT
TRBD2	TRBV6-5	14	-	ASSYSGSGRAYEQY
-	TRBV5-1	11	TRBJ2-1	ASTPASRAEQF
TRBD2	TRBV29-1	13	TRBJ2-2	SVRPGLASSGELF
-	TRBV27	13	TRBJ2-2	ASSLGGRNTGELF
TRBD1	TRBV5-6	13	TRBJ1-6	ASSFSTGYGSPLH
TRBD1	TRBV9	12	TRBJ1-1	ASSVGDRNTEAF
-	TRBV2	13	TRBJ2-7	ASSGTGLRIYEQY
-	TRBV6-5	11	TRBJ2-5	ASSLTTEETQY
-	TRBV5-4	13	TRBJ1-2	ASSLFLKENYGYT
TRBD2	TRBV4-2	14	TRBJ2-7	ASSQEAGGNSYEQY
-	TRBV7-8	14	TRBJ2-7	ATRGQKSGGPYEQY
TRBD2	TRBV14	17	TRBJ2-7	ASSQKRGLSGGAPYEQY
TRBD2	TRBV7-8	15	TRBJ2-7	ASSPGTSGQFLYEQY
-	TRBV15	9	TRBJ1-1	ATYGSTEAF
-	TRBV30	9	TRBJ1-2	AWKYRDGYT
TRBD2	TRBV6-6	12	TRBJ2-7	ASSPGTSAPEQY
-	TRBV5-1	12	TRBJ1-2	ASSPETANYGYT
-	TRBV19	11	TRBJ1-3	ASGTPSGNTIY
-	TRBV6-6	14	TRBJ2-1	ASSLPINRADNEQF
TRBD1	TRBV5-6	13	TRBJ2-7	ASSMDRGLSYEQY
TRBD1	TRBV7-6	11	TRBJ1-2	ASSLEDRGGYT
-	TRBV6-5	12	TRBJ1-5	ASRAKLSNQPQH
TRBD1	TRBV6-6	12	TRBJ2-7	ASSTGTGIYEQY
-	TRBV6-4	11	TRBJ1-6	ASKRDANSPLH
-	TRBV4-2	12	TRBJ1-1	ASSQDLYSPEAF
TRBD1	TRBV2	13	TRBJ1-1	ASSTADRVNTEAF
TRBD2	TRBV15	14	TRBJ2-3	ATSRETSGLTDTQY
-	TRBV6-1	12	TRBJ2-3	ASRGGGATDTQY
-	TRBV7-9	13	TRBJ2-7	ASSPRQETSYEQY
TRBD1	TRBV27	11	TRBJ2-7	ASSIAGGTEQY
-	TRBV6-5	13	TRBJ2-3	ASSYPPDRTDTQY
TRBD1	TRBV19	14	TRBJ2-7	ASSEPGTGSSYEQY
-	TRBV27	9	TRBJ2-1	ASSGGGRQF
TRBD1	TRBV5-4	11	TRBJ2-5	ASRDRGRETQY